A single sample is the source of the 4 T cell receptor beta chains below, sequenced in a study of tissue T cells after allogeneic stem cell transplantation. TCRdb's table, derived via immunoSEQ multiplex PCR, lists solely in-frame clones and lacks some. The table has approximately 7,100 clones, 36% seen once. Time point here: mouse harvest day 14 after allogeneic transplant. Each mouse received 10^7 T-cell-depleted marrow cells plus 10^6 splenic CD5+ T cells by tail vein. Sequencing input: skin. The source is a female BALB/c mouse given C57BL/6 T cells with graft-versus-host disease after an allogeneic hematopoietic cell transplant.

This clone came up once. Any gene name here is a mouse gene name. Read sequence stops 1 residue before the CDR3 end, and the germline J gene provides the missing end. The chain combines TRBV13-3 with TRBJ1-1; possibly TRBD1 for D (5 bases). Trimming stripped 5 bases from V and 7 bases from J, with 9 bases between. This CDR3 contains 11 residues. Germline CDR1 reads NNHDY; CDR2 reads SYVADS. CDR3 loop: CASSRQREVFF. The CDR3 DNA, read in part, is TGTGCCAGCAGCAGACAGAGAGAAGTCTTC.

This clone qualifies as medium-sized (0.01 to 0.1%). Gene names refer to mouse genes. The CDR3 extends 1 residue past the end of the read, so its final part is completed from the germline J gene. The chain joins TRBV26 to TRBJ1-3; D might be TRBD1 (5 bases). V was clipped by 4 bases and J by 4 bases, with 8 bases between them. Per germline, CDR1 KGHPV and CDR2 FQNQEV (reference sequence). This CDR3 spans 13 amino acids. CDR3 sequence: CASSRGTGNTLYF. The covered CDR3 bases are TGTGCCAGCAGTCGGGGGACCGGAAATACGCTCTAT.

A note on this clone: Germline and genes: mouse. The part of the CDR3 DNA that was read is TGCTCCAGCAGTCGACAGTATAATTCGCCCCTCTAC. It codes for CSSSRQYNSPLY. The complete CDR3 protein is CSSSRQYNSPLYF. V and J are TRBV23 and TRBJ1-6; the table's TRBD1 call for D was not verified on the DNA. The CDR3 end is not reached by the read, which stops 1 residue before it; the germline J gene fills it in. TRBJ1-6 is given ORF status, its function remaining uncertain. The CDR3 extends over 13 amino acids. Germline V CDR1 and CDR2: KGHTA, FQNQQP.

About this clone: The gene symbols are mouse symbols. The read gets to within 1 residue of the CDR3 end, and the germline J gene fills in the rest. The rearrangement links TRBV5 to TRBJ1-4; 9 nucleotides align to TRBD1. Trimming at V came to 6 bases and at J to 5 bases, leaving 4 bases not matched to a gene. The CDR3 is 14 amino acids. Germline V gives CDR1 LGHNA, CDR2 YNLKQL (reference sequence). CDR3 DNA, as far as it was read: TGTGCCAGCAGTCCGGGACAGGGAAACGAAAGATTATTT. Protein: CASSPGQGNERLF. The entire CDR3 protein is CASSPGQGNERLFF.